The T cell receptor beta chain described here comes from a study of identical twins. TCRdb reanalysed the 5' RACE reads using MiXCR and keeps one entry per CDR3 protein. The sample has roughly 190,000 distinct CDR3 sequences, roughly 15% seen once. In its sample, this clonotype was seen a few times. The CDR3 is 16 amino acids. From germline, CDR1 is SEHNR and CDR2 FQNEAQ (reference sequence). V lost 7 bases to trimming and J lost 11 bases, with 27 bases between them. The data also belong to a second study, concerning T cells expressing NK-cell markers. From that second work: There were seven HCMV-seropositive donors and one seronegative donor among the eight sequenced.

This receptor was obtained from a woman younger than 35 in good health. The chain recombines TRBV7-9 with TRBJ2-1; tentatively, D is TRBD2 (6 bases). The specimen was CD8+ T cells sorted from blood. The CDR3 DNA follows: TGTGCCAGCACCCCTTCGACCGGGACTCTACTATTTAAGCAGTTCTTC. Translating gives CASTPSTGTLLFKQFF. Full variable domain (rest looked up from reference TRBV7-9 and TRBJ2-1): DTGVSQNPRHKITKRGQNVTFRCDPISEHNRLYWYRQTLGQGPEFLTYFQNEAQLEKSRLLSDRFSAERPKGSFSTLEIQRTEQGDSAMYLCASTPSTGTLLFKQFFGPGTRLTVL.